Shown below are 8 T cell receptor beta chains from a single sample sequenced in a study of metastatic and nonmetastatic thyroid tumors. Nobody among the patients had been given any treatment before thyroid surgery. TCRdb ran MiXCR on the PCR reads. The sample has approximately 13,000 clones, about 33% seen once. Sequencing was done on a sample of tumor tissue. All receptors come from a female donor with papillary thyroid cancer or a benign thyroid nodule (not recorded which). Some clones in this sample may be carry-over from other donors' samples.

This clone occurred many times. The chain employs TRBV6-1 and TRBJ1-4, with 9 bases fitting TRBD1. The germline V gene has CDR1 MNHNS and CDR2 SASEGT. The CDR3 contains 15 residues. V trimming: 6 bases; J trimming: 7 bases; junction bases outside the gene matches: 9. Here the CDR3 DNA reads TGTGCCAGCAGAGAGGGACAGGGAAGTGTTGAAAAACTGTTTTTT. It translates to CASREGQGSVEKLFF.

This clone has a handful of counts. Being one base from a much bigger clone, this may be a read error. The chain links TRBV9 to TRBJ2-1; tentatively, D is TRBD1 (6 bases). The germline V gene encodes CDR1 SGDLS and CDR2 YYNGEE. There are 12 residues in the CDR3. Deletions cut 3 bases from V and 10 bases from J, with 11 bases between. The CDR3 DNA sequence: TGTGCCAGCAGCGAGGTACAGGGCGAGCAGTTCTTC. Its translation: CASSEVQGEQFF.

The rearrangement joins TRBV12-3 or TRBV12-4 to TRBJ2-3; 7 bases are shared with TRBD2. The CDR3 sequence is 16 residues long. J gave up 4 bases and V 6 bases, and 13 bases lay outside the gene matches. This chain's CDR3 is CASSPVVGGRSDTQYF. The CDR3, as DNA: TGTGCCAGCAGCCCCGTGGTAGGCGGGAGATCAGATACGCAGTATTTT.

This clone was detected only a few times. One junction end does not reproduce the germline sequence, and a read error may be involved. In DNA, the CDR3 is TGTGTCAGCAGAAAACAGGGCGGAGGGTCCTACGAGCAGTACTTC. Amino acid sequence: CVSRKQGGGSYEQYF. The V call is TRBV6-1, the J call TRBJ2-7; D tentatively reads TRBD1 or TRBD2 (6 bases each). CDR1 and CDR2 (germline): MNHNS, SASEGT. The CDR3 is 15 residues long.

V and J are TRBV11-1 and TRBJ2-7; D gene unclear. CDR1 is SGHAT, CDR2 FQDESV, per germline (reference sequence). This CDR3 has 13 amino acids. V lost 6 bases, J lost 4 bases, and 13 bases lay in between. CDR3 sequence (DNA): TGTGCCAGCAGTACCAGGTTGAAATACGAGCAGTACTTC. Translating gives CASSTRLKYEQYF.

This clone was detected many times. V gene TRBV10-3 combines with J gene TRBJ2-6, with a possible D match to TRBD1 (6 bases). V was pared by 3 bases and J by 2 bases, with 17 bases between. The CDR3 covers 18 residues. Per the germline V gene, CDR1 is ENHRY and CDR2 is SYGVKD. As DNA, the CDR3 is TGTGCCATCAGTGATAATAACAGGGTGGCTACTGGGGCCAACGTCCTGACTTTC. Translated: CAISDNNRVATGANVLTF.

The V gene is TRBV9, the J gene TRBJ1-2, with a weak D call TRBD1 (5 bases). The V and J ends lost 1 base and 0 bases respectively, with 10 bases between them. Germline CDR1 is SGDLS and CDR2 is YYNGEE. The CDR3 totals 15 residues. CDR3 protein: CASSVYGGANYGYTF. In DNA, the CDR3 is TGTGCCAGCAGCGTATATGGGGGTGCTAACTATGGCTACACCTTC.

The V call is TRBV9, the J call TRBJ2-7; 7 bases match TRBD1. V shed 4 bases, J shed 5 bases, and the junction held 18 bases outside the gene matches. The V gene's germline CDR1 is SGDLS and CDR2 YYNGEE. CDR3 length: 17 residues. CDR3 in DNA: TGTGCCAGCAGCCCATACCCAAGACAGGGCCACCTGGACGAGCAGTACTTC. Its translation is CASSPYPRQGHLDEQYF.